Included here is one T cell receptor beta chain sequence, with context. CDR1 is MNHNS and CDR2 is SASEGT in the germline V gene. CDR3 length equals 15 residues. The ends lost 6 bases at V and 3 bases at J; junction bases unmatched: 4. Using immunoSEQ multiplex PCR, the repertoire was profiled, and TCRdb retains in-frame clones only, with some absent. The table lists more than 15,000 clones, about 65% of them singletons. This sample is drawn from a study of tumor-infiltrating lymphocytes in localized non-small cell lung cancer. This clonotype was obtained from a human donor with non-small cell lung cancer. Sequenced: lung tumor tissue. This rearrangement joins TRBV6-1 to TRBJ2-7; 14 nucleotides line up with TRBD2. The CDR3 reads CASRPGTSGSYEQYF. The DNA for the CDR3 is TGTGCCAGCAGACCCGGGACTAGCGGGAGCTACGAGCAGTACTTC.